This TCR beta chain was identified during a study of T cell responses to AZD1222 COVID-19 vaccine. General study points: Vaccine-related CD4 TCRs covered spike, predominating at 160-218 and 743-854. Donors in the cohort were predominantly white British and more often female, and clonal diversity was possibly underestimated. Seropositive status at baseline applied to only a handful of AZD1222 recipients.

From germline, CDR1 is SEHNR and CDR2 FQNEAQ (reference sequence). The ends lost 2 bases at V and 5 bases at J; junction bases unmatched: 3. This CDR3 contains 14 residues. Comments on this clone: What it recognizes is unknown.

Method: immunoSEQ multiplex PCR; TCRdb's copy keeps in-frame clones and lacks some. The table lists about 75,000 clones, 88% of them singletons. The sequenced sample was peripheral blood, obtained 28 days after the second dose of the MenACWY control vaccine. The clonotype originates from an adult who received the MenACWY meningococcal vaccine as a control. The chain couples TRBV7-9 to TRBJ2-1; 7 nucleotides agree with TRBD2. In DNA, the CDR3 is TGTGCCAGCAGCTTAAGCGGGACCAACAATGAGCAGTTCTTC. The encoded protein is CASSLSGTNNEQFF.